The 7 T cell receptor beta chains reported below all come from one sample, sequenced in a study of CD8 T cell repertoires and HIV-1 epitope variants. Clones were sequenced by immunoSEQ multiplex PCR, and TCRdb holds only the in-frame ones, with some missing. The data contain 5,000 to 8,000 clones, nearly 70% of them singletons. Their antigen targets remain unknown. Sample: cultured CD8+ T cells derived from PBMCs. These receptors were taken from a male donor with HIV.

The chain recombines TRBV7-6 with TRBJ2-1, with 9 bases lining up with TRBD2. Germline assignment: CDR1 SGHVS and CDR2 FNYEAQ. The CDR3 sequence is 14 residues long. V trimming: 1 base; J trimming: 10 bases; junction bases outside the gene matches: 5. The CDR3 DNA is TGTGCCAGCAGCTTAGGAGCGGGGGGAAGGGAGCAGTTCTTC. Protein: CASSLGAGGREQFF.

This clone was counted between two and nine times. The rearrangement links TRBV5-1 to TRBJ1-1, with D hard to call. Trimming cost V 5 bases and J 3 bases, with 8 bases left between them. Germline lookup yields CDR1 SGHRS and CDR2 YFSETQ. This CDR3 comprises 12 residues. CDR3 residues: CASRVEDTEAFF. DNA for the CDR3: TGCGCCAGCAGGGTCGAGGACACTGAAGCTTTCTTT.

The chain links TRBV6-1 to TRBJ2-2; D is perhaps TRBD1 (6 bases). CDR3 length: 13 residues. V shed 6 bases and J shed 4 bases, with 9 bases lying between them. The V gene's germline CDR1 is MNHNS and CDR2 SASEGT. This chain's CDR3 is CASSSDSTGELFF. In DNA form, the CDR3 reads TGTGCCAGCAGCTCGGACAGCACCGGGGAGCTGTTTTTT.

The chain uses TRBV19 and TRBJ2-5; a weak D match, TRBD1 (5 bases). The CDR3 length is 15 residues. The germline V gene encodes CDR1 LNHDA and CDR2 SQIVND (reference sequence). Trimming left V 3 bases short and J 1 base short, with 12 bases between. CDR3 DNA sequence: TGTGCCAGTAGTATGCTACCAGGGTTCCAAGAGACCCAGTACTTC. This gives the protein CASSMLPGFQETQYF.

This clone is medium-sized. V is TRBV11-2 and J is TRBJ1-5; the D gene is possibly TRBD1 (5 bases). The length of the CDR3 is 14 residues. Germline V lookup: CDR1 SGHAT, CDR2 FQNNGV. The V gene lost 5 bases and the J gene lost 6 bases, with 14 bases spanning the gap. The CDR3, as DNA: TGTGCCAGCAGCAGGGACCAGGAGGGTCAGCCCCAGCATTTT. Its protein product is CASSRDQEGQPQHF.

This sequence joins TRBV4-2 and TRBJ2-7; possibly TRBD1 for D (6 bases). CDR1 is LGHNA and CDR2 is YNFKEQ in the germline V gene. CDR3 length equals 16 residues. Trimming stripped 1 base from V and 1 base from J, with 14 bases between. The CDR3 here is CASSQAHGTTSYEQYF. The CDR3 coding sequence is TGTGCCAGCAGCCAAGCCCACGGGACAACTTCCTACGAGCAGTACTTC.

The chain links TRBV11-2 to TRBJ2-7; 7 nucleotides align to TRBD1. The V and J ends lost 3 bases and 7 bases, in that order; junction bases with no gene match: 9. This CDR3 region has 14 residues. CDR1 SGHAT and CDR2 FQNNGV come from the germline V gene. The CDR3 loop reads CASSLGQYLREQYF. In DNA form, the CDR3 reads TGTGCCAGCAGCTTGGGACAGTACCTTCGTGAGCAGTACTTC. Full variable domain (missing parts from reference TRBV11-2 and TRBJ2-7): EAGVAQSPRYKIIEKRQSVAFWCNPISGHATLYWYQQILGQGPKLLIQFQNNGVVDDSQLPKDRFSAERLKGVDSTLKIQPAKLEDSAVYLCASSLGQYLREQYFGPGTRLTVT.